This T cell receptor (beta chain) came from a study of shared clonotypes between healthy human individuals. Study-level points and caveats: Among several donors, around 5% of naive CD4 clonotypes were found in common. Rarefaction indicated that sorted-subset sequencing remained incomplete although depth was large.

V lost 4 bases and J 9 bases, leaving 24 bases between the germline ends. The CDR3 totals 16 residues. Germline CDR1 and CDR2: SEHNR and FQNEAQ (reference sequence). Only in-frame clones appear in the TCRdb table, and some are missing; sequencing was by immunoSEQ multiplex PCR. The sample has about 1.5 million clones; approximately 98% are singletons. There were only Caucasian adults among the donors, and all lived in Nashville, Tennessee. The authors divided CD4+ cells into CD45RA+ naive and CD45RA-negative memory subsets. Worth noting for this clone: Its antigen is not identified.

The sample comprised naive CD4+ T cells sorted from blood. Subset given: CD45RA+ positively selected. The sequence was obtained from a young man in good health. V usage is TRBV7-9 and J usage is TRBJ1-1; D remains ambiguous. Here the CDR3 reads CASSSNPGSRNRKAFF. Here the CDR3 DNA reads TGTGCCAGCAGCTCCAATCCGGGTAGTAGGAACCGGAAAGCTTTCTTT.